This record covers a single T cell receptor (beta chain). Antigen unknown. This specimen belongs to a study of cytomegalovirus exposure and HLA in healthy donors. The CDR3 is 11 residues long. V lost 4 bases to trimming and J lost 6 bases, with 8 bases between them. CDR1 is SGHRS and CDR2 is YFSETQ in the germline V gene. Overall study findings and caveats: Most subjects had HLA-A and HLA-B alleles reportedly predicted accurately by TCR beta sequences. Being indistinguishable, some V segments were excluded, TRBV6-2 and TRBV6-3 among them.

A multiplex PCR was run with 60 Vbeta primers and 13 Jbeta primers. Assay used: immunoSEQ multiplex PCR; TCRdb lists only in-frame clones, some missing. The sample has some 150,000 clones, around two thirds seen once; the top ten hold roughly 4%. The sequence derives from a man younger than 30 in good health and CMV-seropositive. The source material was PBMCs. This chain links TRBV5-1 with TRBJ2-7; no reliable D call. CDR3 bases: TGCGCCAGCAGCCTCAACGGCGAGCAGTACTTC. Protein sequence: CASSLNGEQYF.